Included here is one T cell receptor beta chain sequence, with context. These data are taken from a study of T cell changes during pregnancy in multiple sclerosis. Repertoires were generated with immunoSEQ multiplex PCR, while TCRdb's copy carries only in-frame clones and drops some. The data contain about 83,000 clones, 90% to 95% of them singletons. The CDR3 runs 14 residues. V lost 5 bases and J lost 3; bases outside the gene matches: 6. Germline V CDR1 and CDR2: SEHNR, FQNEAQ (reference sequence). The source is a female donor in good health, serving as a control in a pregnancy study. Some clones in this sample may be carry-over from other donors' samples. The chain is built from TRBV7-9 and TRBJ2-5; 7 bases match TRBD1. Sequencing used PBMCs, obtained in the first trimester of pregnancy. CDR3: CASSPGGTEETQYF. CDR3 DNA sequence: TGTGCCAGCAGCCCCGGTGGGACAGAAGAGACCCAGTACTTC.